Listed below are T cell receptor beta chains from one sample, sequenced in a study of blood T cell repertoires in COVID-19. Profiling relied on immunoSEQ multiplex PCR, and the TCRdb table lists in-frame clones only, not all of them. Among roughly 150,000 clones listed, roughly four fifths were seen once. Sequencing used peripheral blood. These receptors originate from a woman of 80 years or more with acute or convalescent COVID-19. Each CDR3 is given with its conserved first and last residue. A D gene is named only where the DNA matches it firmly. The size of a clone is reported for some rows only, either as once, few or many, or as a class for expanded clones.

>TRBV2|-|TRBJ2-2|-
CASRPDRLNTGELFF
TGTGCCAGCAGACCGGACAGATTGAACACCGGGGAGCTGTTTTTT
>TRBV19|-|TRBJ1-1|TRBD1
CASRDVRGLNTEAFF
TGTGCCAGTAGGGACGTAAGGGGGCTGAACACTGAAGCTTTCTTT
>TRBV3-1/TRBV3-2|-|TRBJ1-4|-
CASSQRGGAEKLFF
TGTGCCAGCAGCCAAAGGGGAGGGGCAGAAAAACTGTTTTTT
>TRBV30|-|TRBJ2-2|TRBD1
CAWSLPRTGKTGELFF
TGTGCCTGGAGTCTACCTCGGACAGGGAAAACCGGGGAGCTGTTTTTT
>TRBV7-2|-|TRBJ1-4|TRBD1
CASRSGTGEEKLFF
TGTGCCAGCAGGTCCGGGACAGGGGAAGAAAAACTGTTTTTT
>TRBV24-1|-|TRBJ2-2|TRBD1
CATSDRTGRSTWTGELFF
TGTGCCACCAGTGATAGGACAGGGAGGTCCACGTGGACCGGGGAGCTGTTTTTT
>TRBV5-6|-|TRBJ1-3|TRBD1
CASTSDRAVGNTIYF
TGTGCCAGCACCTCGGACAGGGCGGTTGGAAACACCATATATTTT
>TRBV5-1|-|TRBJ2-4|-
CASSLRAGHHIQYF
TGCGCCAGCAGCTTGAGAGCGGGACATCACATTCAGTACTTC
>TRBV12-3/TRBV12-4|once|TRBJ1-1|-
CASSLAGGTDAFF
TGTGCCAGCAGTTTAGCGGGAGGGACGGATGCTTTCTTT
>TRBV25-1|-|TRBJ2-2|TRBD1
CASSADGQGRAVGELFF
TGTGCCAGCAGCGCCGATGGACAGGGCAGGGCGGTCGGGGAGCTGTTTTTT
>TRBV7-2|-|TRBJ1-6|-
CASSLFAGSPLHF
TGTGCCAGCAGCTTATTTGCGGGTTCACCCCTCCACTTT
>TRBV28|-|TRBJ1-5|-
CASSQGPINQPQHF
TGTGCCAGCAGTCAGGGGCCCATAAATCAGCCCCAGCATTTT
>TRBV6-6|-|TRBJ2-1|TRBD1
CASWDSPDYNEQFF
TGTGCCAGCTGGGACAGCCCAGATTACAATGAGCAGTTCTTC
>TRBV7-2|-|TRBJ2-7|-
CASSLGLPTQGEQYF
TGTGCCAGCAGCTTAGGTTTGCCTACCCAGGGCGAGCAGTACTTC
>TRBV5-4|-|TRBJ2-7|TRBD2
CASSPTSGRSYEQYF
TGTGCCAGCAGCCCAACTAGCGGGAGAAGCTACGAGCAGTACTTC
>TRBV5-1|-|TRBJ2-3|TRBD2
CASSLESSGYTDTQYF
TGCGCCAGCAGCTTGGAGTCTAGCGGGTACACAGATACGCAGTATTTT
>TRBV9|-|TRBJ1-1|TRBD1
CASSVATGAHGEAFF
TGTGCCAGCAGCGTAGCTACAGGGGCGCATGGTGAAGCTTTCTTT